The present entry profiles one TCR beta chain with its context. Its antigen is unknown. CDR3 length: 17 amino acids. Germline CDR1 and CDR2: DFQATT and SNEGSKA (reference sequence). Trimming pared 6 bases from V and 0 bases from J, leaving 18 bases between. The record originates from a study of identical twins. A single record per CDR3 protein comes from TCRdb applying MiXCR to the 5' RACE reads. The profile shows about 530,000 distinct CDR3 sequences, 13% to 15% of them singletons. Study-wide points: Conclusions were based on cross-sectional statistical analysis, without following the same donors. There was an excess of low generation probability in the out-of-frame alpha sequences that twins shared.

The same specimen was also included in a second study, on yellow fever vaccine responses in identical twins.

This sequence originates from a young woman in good health. The chain has TRBV20-1 and TRBJ2-6, with D maybe TRBD2 (5 bases). Sample: CD4+ T cells sorted from blood. CDR3 sequence reads: CSATTRAPDSGANVLTF. In DNA form, the CDR3 reads TGCAGTGCCACCACGAGGGCCCCCGACTCTGGGGCCAACGTCCTGACTTTC.